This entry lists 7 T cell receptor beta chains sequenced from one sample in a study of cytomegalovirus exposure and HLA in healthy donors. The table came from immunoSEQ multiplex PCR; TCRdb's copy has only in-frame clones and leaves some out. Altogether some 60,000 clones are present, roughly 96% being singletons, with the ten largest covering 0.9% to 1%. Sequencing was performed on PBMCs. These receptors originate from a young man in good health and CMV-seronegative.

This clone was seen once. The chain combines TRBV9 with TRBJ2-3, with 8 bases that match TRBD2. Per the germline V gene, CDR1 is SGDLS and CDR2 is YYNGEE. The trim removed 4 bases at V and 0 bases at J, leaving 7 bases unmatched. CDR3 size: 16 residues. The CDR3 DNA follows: TGTGCCAGCAGCCCCGGAACTAGCGGTAGCACAGATACGCAGTATTTT. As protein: CASSPGTSGSTDTQYF.

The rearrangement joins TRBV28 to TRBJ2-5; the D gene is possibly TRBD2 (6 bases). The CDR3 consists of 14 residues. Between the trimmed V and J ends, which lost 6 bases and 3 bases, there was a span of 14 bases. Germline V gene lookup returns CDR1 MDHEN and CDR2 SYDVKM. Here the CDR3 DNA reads TGTGCCAGCAGGGGCGGGGAGATCGAAGAGACCCAGTACTTC. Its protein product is CASRGGEIEETQYF. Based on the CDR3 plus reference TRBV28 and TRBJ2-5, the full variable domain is DVKVTQSSRYLVKRTGEKVFLECVQDMDHENMFWYRQDPGLGLRLIYFSYDVKMKEKGDIPEGYSVSREKKERFSLILESASTNQTSMYLCASRGGEIEETQYFGPGTRLLVL.

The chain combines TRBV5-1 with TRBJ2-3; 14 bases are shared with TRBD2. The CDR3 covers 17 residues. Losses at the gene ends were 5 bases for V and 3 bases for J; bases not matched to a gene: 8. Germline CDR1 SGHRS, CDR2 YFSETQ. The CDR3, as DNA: TGCGCCAGCAGGGGGACTAGCGGGAGAAAGGGAACAGATACGCAGTATTTT. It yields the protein CASRGTSGRKGTDTQYF. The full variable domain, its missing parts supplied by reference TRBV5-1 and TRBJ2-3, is KAGVTQTPRYLIKTRGQQVTLSCSPISGHRSVSWYQQTPGQGLQFLFEYFSETQRNKGNFPGRFSGRQFSNSRSEMNVSTLELGDSALYLCASRGTSGRKGTDTQYFGPGTRLTVL.

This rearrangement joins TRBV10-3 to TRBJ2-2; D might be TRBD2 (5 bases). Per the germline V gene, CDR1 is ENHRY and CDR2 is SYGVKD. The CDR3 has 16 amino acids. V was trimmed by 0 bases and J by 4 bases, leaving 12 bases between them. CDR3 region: CAISESKRTATGELFF. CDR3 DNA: TGTGCCATCAGTGAGTCGAAGCGGACGGCCACCGGGGAGCTGTTTTTT.

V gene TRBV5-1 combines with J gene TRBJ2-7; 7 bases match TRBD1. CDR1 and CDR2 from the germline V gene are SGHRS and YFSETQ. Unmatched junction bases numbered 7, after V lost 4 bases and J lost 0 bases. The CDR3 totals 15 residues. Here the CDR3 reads CASSLTKGASYEQYF. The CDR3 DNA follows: TGCGCCAGCAGCCTGACGAAGGGGGCCTCCTACGAGCAGTACTTC.

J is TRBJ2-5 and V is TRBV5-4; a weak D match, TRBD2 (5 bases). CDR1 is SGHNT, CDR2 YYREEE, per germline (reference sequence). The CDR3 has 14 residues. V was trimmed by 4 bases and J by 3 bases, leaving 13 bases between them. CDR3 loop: CASSPRTAEETQYF. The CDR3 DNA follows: TGTGCCAGCAGCCCTCGGACTGCAGAAGAGACCCAGTACTTC.

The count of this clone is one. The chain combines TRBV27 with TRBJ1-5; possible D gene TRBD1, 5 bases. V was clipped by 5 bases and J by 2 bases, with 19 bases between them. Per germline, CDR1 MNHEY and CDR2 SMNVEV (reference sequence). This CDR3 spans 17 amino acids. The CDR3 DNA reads TGTGCCAGCAGTCCTCGGGGGGGGACGAGGGGCAATCAGCCCCAGCATTTT. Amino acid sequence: CASSPRGGTRGNQPQHF.